This entry concerns a single TCR beta chain. The data stem from a study of control samples from healthy donors and cancer patients. Sequencing used immunoSEQ multiplex PCR; TCRdb keeps in-frame clones, though not all of them. The sample holds 150,000 to 200,000 clones; roughly 89% are singletons and the top ten take just over 1.4%. From germline, CDR1 is SGHNT and CDR2 YYREEE (reference sequence). The length of the CDR3 is 17 residues. Trimming pared 9 bases from V and 0 bases from J, leaving 19 bases between. Material: blood. This chain connects TRBV5-4 to TRBJ1-6; D is perhaps TRBD1 (6 bases). This TCR was recovered from a woman between 50 and 59 years old in good health. CDR3 sequence reads: CATHHRAWSSYNSPLHF. The DNA of the CDR3 is TGTGCCACCCACCACAGGGCCTGGAGCTCCTATAATTCACCCCTCCACTTT.